This T cell receptor (beta chain) comes out of a study of OX40 agonist ivuxolimab in advanced cancers. Overall study context: Ivuxolimab, an antibody acting as an agonist of OX40 (CD134), was used to treat patients.

TCRdb's table, derived via immunoSEQ multiplex PCR, lists solely in-frame clones and lacks some. The sample consists of tens of thousands of clones, 89% of them appearing once. Whole-study results and caveats: At doses 0.1 to 3.0 mg/kg, CD4+ and CD8+ clones expanded. Antigen specificity of clonally expanded peripheral T cells was not established. Relatively little clonal expansion, among the lowest observed, appeared in partial responders at 0.1-3.0 mg/kg.

Per germline, CDR1 SGHVS and CDR2 FNYEAQ. CDR3 length: 16 amino acids. With 0 bases clipped from V and 4 bases from J, the junction kept 3 bases outside the gene matches. Points on this clone: The antigen is not known.

The chain has TRBV7-6 and TRBJ2-1, with 10 bases fitting TRBD2. This TCR came from an adult with an advanced solid tumor such as melanoma, head and neck, liver or kidney cancer. The sequencing used CD4+ or CD8+ T cells sorted from blood, collected in a trial of the OX40 agonist ivuxolimab. Here the CDR3 reads CASSLAGTSAYNEQFF. CDR3 bases: TGTGCCAGCAGCTTAGCCGGGACTAGCGCGTACAATGAGCAGTTCTTC.